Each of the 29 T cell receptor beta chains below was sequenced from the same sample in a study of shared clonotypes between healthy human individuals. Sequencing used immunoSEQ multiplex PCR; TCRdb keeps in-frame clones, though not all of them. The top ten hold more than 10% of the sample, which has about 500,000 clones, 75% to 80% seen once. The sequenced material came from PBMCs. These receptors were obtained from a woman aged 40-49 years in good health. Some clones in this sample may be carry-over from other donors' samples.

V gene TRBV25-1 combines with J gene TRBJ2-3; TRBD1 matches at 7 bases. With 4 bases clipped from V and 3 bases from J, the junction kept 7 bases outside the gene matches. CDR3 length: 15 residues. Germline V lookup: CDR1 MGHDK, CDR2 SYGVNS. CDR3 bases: TGTGCCAGCAGTGGGCCGACAGGGCTAACAGATACGCAGTATTTT. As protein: CASSGPTGLTDTQYF. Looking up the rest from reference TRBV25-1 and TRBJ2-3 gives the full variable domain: EADIYQTPRYLVIGTGKKITLECSQTMGHDKMYWYQQDPGMELHLIHYSYGVNSTEKGDLSSESTVSRIRTEHFPLTLESARPSHTSQYLCASSGPTGLTDTQYFGPGTRLTVL.

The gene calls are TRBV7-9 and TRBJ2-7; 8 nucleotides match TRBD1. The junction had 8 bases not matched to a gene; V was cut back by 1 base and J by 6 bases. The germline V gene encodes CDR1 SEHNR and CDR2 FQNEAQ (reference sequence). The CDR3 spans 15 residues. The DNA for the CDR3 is TGTGCCAGCAGCTTAGATCTGGCAGGGGGCTCCGAGCAGTACTTC. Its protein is CASSLDLAGGSEQYF.

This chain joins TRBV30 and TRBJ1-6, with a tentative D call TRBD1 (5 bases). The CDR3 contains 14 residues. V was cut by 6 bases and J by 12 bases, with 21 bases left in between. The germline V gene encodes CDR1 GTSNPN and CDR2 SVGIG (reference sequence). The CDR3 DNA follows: TGTGCCTGCAGAAGGGACGGAGAGAAATTACCCCTCCACTTT. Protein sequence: CACRRDGEKLPLHF.

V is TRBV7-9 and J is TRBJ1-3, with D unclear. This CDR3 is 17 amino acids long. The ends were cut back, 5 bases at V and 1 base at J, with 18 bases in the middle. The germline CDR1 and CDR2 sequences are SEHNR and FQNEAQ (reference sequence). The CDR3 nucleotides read TGTGCCAGCAGCATAAGGCCTGGAGGGATTTCTGGAAACACCATATATTTT. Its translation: CASSIRPGGISGNTIYF.

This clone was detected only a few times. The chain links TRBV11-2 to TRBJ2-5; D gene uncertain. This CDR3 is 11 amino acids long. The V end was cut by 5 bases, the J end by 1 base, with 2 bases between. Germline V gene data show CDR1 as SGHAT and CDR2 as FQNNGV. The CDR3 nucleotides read TGTGCCAGCAGCCCCCAAGAGACCCAGTACTTC. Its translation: CASSPQETQYF.

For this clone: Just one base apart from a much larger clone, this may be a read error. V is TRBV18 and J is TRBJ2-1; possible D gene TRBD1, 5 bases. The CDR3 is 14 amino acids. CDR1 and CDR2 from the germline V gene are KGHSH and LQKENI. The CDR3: CAGSPFRVEDEQFF. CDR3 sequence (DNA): TGTGCCGGCTCACCATTCAGGGTTGAAGATGAGCAGTTCTTC. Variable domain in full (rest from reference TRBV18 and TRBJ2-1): NAGVMQNPRHLVRRRGQEARLRCSPMKGHSHVYWYRQLPEEGLKFMVYLQKENIIDESGMPKERFSAEFPKEGPSILRIQQVVRGDSAAYFCAGSPFRVEDEQFFGPGTRLTVL.

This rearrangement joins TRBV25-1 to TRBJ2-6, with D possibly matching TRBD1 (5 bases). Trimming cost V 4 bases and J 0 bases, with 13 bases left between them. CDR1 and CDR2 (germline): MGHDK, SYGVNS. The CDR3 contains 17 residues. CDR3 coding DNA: TGTGCCAGCAGTGCCAGGACATACGGCTCTGGGGCCAACGTCCTGACTTTC. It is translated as CASSARTYGSGANVLTF.

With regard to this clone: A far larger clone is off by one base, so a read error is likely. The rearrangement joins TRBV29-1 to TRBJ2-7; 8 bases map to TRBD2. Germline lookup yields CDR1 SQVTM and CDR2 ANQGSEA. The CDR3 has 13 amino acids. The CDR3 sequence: CSVEVSGTYERYF. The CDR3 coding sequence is TGCAGCGTTGAAGTTAGCGGGACCTACGAGCGGTACTTC.

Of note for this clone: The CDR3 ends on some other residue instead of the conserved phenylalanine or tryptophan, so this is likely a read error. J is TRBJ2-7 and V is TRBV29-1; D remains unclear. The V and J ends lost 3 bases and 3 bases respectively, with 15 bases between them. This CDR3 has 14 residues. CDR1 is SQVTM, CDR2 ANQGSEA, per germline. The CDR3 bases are TGCAGCGTTGAGGTGTTGACTGACTTCTACGAGCAGTACCCC. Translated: CSVEVLTDFYEQYP.

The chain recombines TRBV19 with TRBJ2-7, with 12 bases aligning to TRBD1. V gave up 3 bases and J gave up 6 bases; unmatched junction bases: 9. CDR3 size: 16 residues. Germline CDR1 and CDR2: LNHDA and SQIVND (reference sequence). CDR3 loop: CASSIAGTGGVGEQYF. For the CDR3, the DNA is TGTGCCAGTAGTATCGCAGGGACAGGGGGCGTCGGCGAGCAGTACTTC.

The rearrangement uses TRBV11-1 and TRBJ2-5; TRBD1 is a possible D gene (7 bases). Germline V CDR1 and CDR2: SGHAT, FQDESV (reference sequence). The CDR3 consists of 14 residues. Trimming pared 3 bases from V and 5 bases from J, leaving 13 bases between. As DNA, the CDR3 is TGTGCCAGCAGCTTCGGTCAGGGGGGTGAGACCCAGTACTTC. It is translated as CASSFGQGGETQYF. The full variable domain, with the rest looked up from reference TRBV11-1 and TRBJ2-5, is EAEVAQSPRYKITEKSQAVAFWCDPISGHATLYWYRQILGQGPELLVQFQDESVVDDSQLPKDRFSAERLKGVDSTLKIQPAELGDSAMYLCASSFGQGGETQYFGPGTRLLVL.

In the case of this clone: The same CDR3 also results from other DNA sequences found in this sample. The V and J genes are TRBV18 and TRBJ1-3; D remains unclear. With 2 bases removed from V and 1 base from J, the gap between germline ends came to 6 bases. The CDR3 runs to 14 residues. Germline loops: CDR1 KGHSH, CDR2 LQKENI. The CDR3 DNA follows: TGTGCCAGCTCACCAGGGTCGTCTGGAAACACCATATATTTT. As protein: CASSPGSSGNTIYF.

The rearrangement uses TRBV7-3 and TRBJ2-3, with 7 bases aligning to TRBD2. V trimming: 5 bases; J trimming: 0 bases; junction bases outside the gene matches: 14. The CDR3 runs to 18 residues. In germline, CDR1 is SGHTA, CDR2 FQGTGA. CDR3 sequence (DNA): TGTGCCAGCAGCCCAGTCGAAGCGGGACTTATTAGCACAGATACGCAGTATTTT. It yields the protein CASSPVEAGLISTDTQYF. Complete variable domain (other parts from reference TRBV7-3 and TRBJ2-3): GAGVSQTPSNKVTEKGKYVELRCDPISGHTALYWYRQSLGQGPEFLIYFQGTGAADDSGLPNDRFFAVRPEGSVSTLKIQRTERGDSAVYLCASSPVEAGLISTDTQYFGPGTRLTVL.

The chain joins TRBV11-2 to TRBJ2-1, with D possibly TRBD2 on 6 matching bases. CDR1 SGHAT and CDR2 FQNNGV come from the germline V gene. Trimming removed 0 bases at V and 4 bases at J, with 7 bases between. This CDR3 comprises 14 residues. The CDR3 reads CASSLDREYNEQFF. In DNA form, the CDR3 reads TGTGCCAGCAGCTTAGACCGGGAGTACAATGAGCAGTTCTTC.

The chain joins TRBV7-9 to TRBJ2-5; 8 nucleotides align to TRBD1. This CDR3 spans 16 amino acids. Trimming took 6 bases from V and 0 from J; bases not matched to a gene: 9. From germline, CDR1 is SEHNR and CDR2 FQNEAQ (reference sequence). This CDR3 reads CASSLGTGSHQETQYF. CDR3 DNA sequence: TGTGCCAGCAGTCTAGGGACAGGCTCGCACCAAGAGACCCAGTACTTC.

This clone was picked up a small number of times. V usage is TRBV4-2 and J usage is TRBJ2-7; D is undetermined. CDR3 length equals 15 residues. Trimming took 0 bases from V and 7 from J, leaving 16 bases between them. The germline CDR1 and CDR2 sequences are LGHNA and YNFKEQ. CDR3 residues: CASSQDWAGRREQYF. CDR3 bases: TGTGCCAGCAGCCAAGATTGGGCAGGACGGCGGGAGCAGTACTTC.

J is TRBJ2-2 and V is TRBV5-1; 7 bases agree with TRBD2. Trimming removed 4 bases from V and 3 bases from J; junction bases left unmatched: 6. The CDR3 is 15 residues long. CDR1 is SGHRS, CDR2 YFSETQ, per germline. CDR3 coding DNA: TGCGCCAGCAGCCCCGGGGGAGGGGACACCGGGGAGCTGTTTTTT. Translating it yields CASSPGGGDTGELFF.

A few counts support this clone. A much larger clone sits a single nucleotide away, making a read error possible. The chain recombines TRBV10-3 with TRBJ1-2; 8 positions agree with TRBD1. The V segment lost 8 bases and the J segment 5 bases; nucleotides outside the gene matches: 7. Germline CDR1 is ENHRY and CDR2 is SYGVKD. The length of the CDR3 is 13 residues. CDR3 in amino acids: CAIGRGQGYGYTF. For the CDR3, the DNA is TGTGCCATCGGCAGGGGGCAAGGATATGGCTACACCTTC.

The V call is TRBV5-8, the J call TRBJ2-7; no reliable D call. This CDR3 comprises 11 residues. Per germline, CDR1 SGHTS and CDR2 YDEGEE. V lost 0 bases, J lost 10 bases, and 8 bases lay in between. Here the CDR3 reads CASSLVGNQYF. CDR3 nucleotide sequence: TGTGCCAGCAGCTTGGTGGGGAATCAGTACTTC.

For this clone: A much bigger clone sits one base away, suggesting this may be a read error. CDR3 region: CASSPGYTGELFF. The CDR3 nucleotides read TGCGCCAGCAGCCCAGGGTACACCGGGGAGCTGTTTTTT. This chain joins TRBV5-1 and TRBJ2-2, with a possible D match to TRBD1 (5 bases). CDR1 SGHRS and CDR2 YFSETQ come from the germline V gene. The length of the CDR3 is 13 residues. Trimming pared 4 bases from V and 3 bases from J, leaving 7 bases between.

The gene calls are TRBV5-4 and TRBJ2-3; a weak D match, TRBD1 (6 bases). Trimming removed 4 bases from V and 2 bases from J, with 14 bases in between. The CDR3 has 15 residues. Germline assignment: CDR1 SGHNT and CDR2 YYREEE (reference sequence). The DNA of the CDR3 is TGTGCCAGCAGCCGAGGCAGGGGAAACACAGATACGCAGTATTTT. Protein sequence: CASSRGRGNTDTQYF.

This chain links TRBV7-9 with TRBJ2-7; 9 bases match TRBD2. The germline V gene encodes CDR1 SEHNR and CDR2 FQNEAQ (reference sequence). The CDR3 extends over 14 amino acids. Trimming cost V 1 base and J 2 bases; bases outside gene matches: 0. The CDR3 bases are TGTGCCAGCAGCTTAGGACTAGCGGCCTACGAGCAGTACTTC. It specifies CASSLGLAAYEQYF.

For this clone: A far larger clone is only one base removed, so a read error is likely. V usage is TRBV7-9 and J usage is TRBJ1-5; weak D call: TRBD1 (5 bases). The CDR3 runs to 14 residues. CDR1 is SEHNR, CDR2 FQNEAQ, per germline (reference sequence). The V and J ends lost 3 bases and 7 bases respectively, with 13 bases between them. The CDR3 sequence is CASSLEGSAQPQHF. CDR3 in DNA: TGTGCCAGCAGCTTGGAGGGGTCGGCACAGCCCCAGCATTTT.

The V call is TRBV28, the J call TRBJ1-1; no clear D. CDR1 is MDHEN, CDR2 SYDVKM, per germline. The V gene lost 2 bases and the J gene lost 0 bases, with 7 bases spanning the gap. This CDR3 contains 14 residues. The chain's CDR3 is CASSLGRMNTEAFF. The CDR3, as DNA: TGTGCCAGCAGTTTAGGCAGGATGAACACTGAAGCTTTCTTT.

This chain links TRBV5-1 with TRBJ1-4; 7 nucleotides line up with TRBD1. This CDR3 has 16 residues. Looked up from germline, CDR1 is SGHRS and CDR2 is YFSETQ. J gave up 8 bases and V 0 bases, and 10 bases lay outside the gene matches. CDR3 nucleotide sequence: TGCGCCAGCAGCTTGGAAGGGGGCGGGCCTGGGGAAAAACTGTTTTTT. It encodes CASSLEGGGPGEKLFF.

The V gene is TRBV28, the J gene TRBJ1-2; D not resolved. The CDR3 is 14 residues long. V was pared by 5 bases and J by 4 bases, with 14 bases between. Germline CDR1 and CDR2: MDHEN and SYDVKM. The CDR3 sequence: CASSNLPSGYGYTF. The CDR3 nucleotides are TGTGCCAGCAGTAACCTCCCAAGCGGCTATGGCTACACCTTC.

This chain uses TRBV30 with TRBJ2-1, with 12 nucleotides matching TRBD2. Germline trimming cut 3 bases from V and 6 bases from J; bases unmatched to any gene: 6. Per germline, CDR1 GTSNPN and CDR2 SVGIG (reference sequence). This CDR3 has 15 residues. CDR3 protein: CAWRLTSGRGNEQFF. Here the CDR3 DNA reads TGTGCCTGGAGGCTGACTAGCGGGAGAGGCAATGAGCAGTTCTTC. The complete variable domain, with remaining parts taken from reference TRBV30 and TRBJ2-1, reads SQTIHQWPATLVQPVGSPLSLECTVEGTSNPNLYWYRQAAGRGLQLLFYSVGIGQISSEVPQNLSASRPQDRQFILSSKKLLLSDSGFYLCAWRLTSGRGNEQFFGPGTRLTVL.

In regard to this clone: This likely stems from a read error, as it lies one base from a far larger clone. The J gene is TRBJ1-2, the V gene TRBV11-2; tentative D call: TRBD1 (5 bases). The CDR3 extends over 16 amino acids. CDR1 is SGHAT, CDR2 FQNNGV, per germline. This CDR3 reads CASSLESEGSYYGHTF. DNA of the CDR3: TGTGCCAGCAGCTTGGAGTCTGAGGGGTCTTACTATGGCCACACCTTC. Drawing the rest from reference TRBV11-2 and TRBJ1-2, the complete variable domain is EAGVAQSPRYKIIEKRQSVAFWCNPISGHATLYWYQQILGQGPKLLIQFQNNGVVDDSQLPKDRFSAERLKGVDSTLKIQPAKLEDSAVYLCASSLESEGSYYGHTFGSGTRLTVV.

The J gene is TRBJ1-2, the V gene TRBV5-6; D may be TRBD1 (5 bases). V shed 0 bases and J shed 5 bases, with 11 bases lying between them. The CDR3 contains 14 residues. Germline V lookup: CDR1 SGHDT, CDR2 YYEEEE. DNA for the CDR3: TGTGCCAGCAGCTTGGCAGGGCTTCAGTATGGCTACACCTTC. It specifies CASSLAGLQYGYTF. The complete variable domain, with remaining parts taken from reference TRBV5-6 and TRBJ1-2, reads DAGVTQSPTHLIKTRGQQVTLRCSPKSGHDTVSWYQQALGQGPQFIFQYYEEEERQRGNFPDRFSGHQFPNYSSELNVNALLLGDSALYLCASSLAGLQYGYTFGSGTRLTVV.